This TCR beta chain was captured by sequencing in a study of CXCR3-negative and CXCR3-positive naive CD8 T cells. Study-wide findings and caveats: Similar levels of surface CD5 were seen between naive subsets; TCR strength was inferred from TRB CDR3 properties. Higher TRB CDR3 hydrophobicity marked CXCR3-positive naive cells relative to CXCR3-negative naive cells.

The libraries of TRB cDNA were constructed through 5' RACE using UMI labels. TCRdb reworked the 5' RACE reads into one entry per CDR3 protein, no DNA. Seen in this sample are around 60,000 distinct CDR3 sequences; the ten most common clones hold around 0.8%. Naive cells were sorted as CD45RO-, CCR7+, CD27+ and CD95-. The V gene's germline CDR1 is SGHVS and CDR2 FNYEAQ. The CDR3 has 16 residues. Remarks on this clonotype: Antigen: not known.

The clonotype originates from a human donor in good health. Some clones in this sample may be carry-over from other donors' samples. Input material: naive CXCR3+ CD8+ T cells from blood. Subset specified: CD45RO-CCR7+CD27+CD95- naive CD8+ T cells expressing CXCR3 (TNR3+). The chain recombines TRBV7-6 with TRBJ2-2; checking the TCRdb D call of TRBD2 is not possible without DNA. CDR3 protein: CASSLGLVRNTGELVF.